The 21 T cell receptor beta chains below come from one sample, sequenced in a study of CD8+ T cells in alopecia areata. Extracted from the samples, RNA was reverse transcribed into cDNA to serve as the sequencing template. Libraries were prepared by immunoSEQ multiplex PCR; TCRdb keeps only in-frame clonotypes and omits some of them. In the table there are tens of thousands of clones, around three quarters of which are singletons. As for treatment: oral pan-JAK inhibitor, 5-10 mg twice daily. The source material was CD8+ T cells sorted from blood, sampled at approximately week 42, from a patient treated with tofacitinib. All receptors come from a human donor with alopecia areata.

The chain recombines TRBV4-1 with TRBJ1-1, with D maybe TRBD1 (5 bases). The CDR3 consists of 13 residues. V lost 4 bases and J 4 bases, leaving 10 bases between the germline ends. Germline V gene data show CDR1 as MGHRA and CDR2 as YSYEKL. Written as DNA, the CDR3 is TGCGCCAGCAGCCGAGACAGAACCACTGAAGCTTTCTTT. Encoded protein: CASSRDRTTEAFF.

The V call is TRBV19, the J call TRBJ2-1; D uncertain. This CDR3 is 13 amino acids long. Trimming cost V 3 bases and J 4 bases, with 7 bases left between them. Looked up from germline, CDR1 is LNHDA and CDR2 is SQIVND (reference sequence). The CDR3 region is CASSIDGYNEQFF. For the CDR3, the DNA is TGTGCCAGTAGTATTGACGGGTACAATGAGCAGTTCTTC.

This chain joins TRBV5-6 and TRBJ1-2, with D unresolved. CDR1 and CDR2 (germline): SGHDT, YYEEEE. The CDR3 runs 14 residues. The ends were cut back, 4 bases at V and 2 bases at J, with 12 bases in the middle. CDR3 nucleotides: TGTGCCAGCAGCACGAACGCTTTAAACTATGGCTACACCTTC. Protein product: CASSTNALNYGYTF.

J is TRBJ2-7 and V is TRBV6-5, with D hard to call. Germline assignment: CDR1 MNHEY and CDR2 SVGAGI. The CDR3 is made up of 13 amino acids. V lost 4 bases and J 8 bases, leaving 15 bases between the germline ends. DNA for the CDR3: TGTGCCAGCAGTTCAGGTGGTCGACGCCAGCAGTACTTC. Protein: CASSSGGRRQQYF.

This clone has just one count. V is TRBV5-1 and J is TRBJ2-1, with TRBD2 matching 10 bases. Germline CDR1 SGHRS, CDR2 YFSETQ. Germline trimming cut 5 bases from V and 8 bases from J; bases unmatched to any gene: 4. The CDR3 sequence is 13 residues long. The CDR3 DNA follows: TGCGCCAGCAGTCCTACTAGCGGGGATGAGCAGTTCTTC. Translation: CASSPTSGDEQFF.

V gene TRBV4-1 combines with J gene TRBJ1-2, with D possibly being TRBD1 (5 bases). The CDR3 contains 13 residues. V shed 4 bases and J shed 4 bases, with 10 bases lying between them. Germline assignment: CDR1 MGHRA and CDR2 YSYEKL. As DNA, the CDR3 is TGCGCCAGCAGCCCGGGGGAGGTCTATGGCTACACCTTC. This encodes CASSPGEVYGYTF.

The chain has TRBV15 and TRBJ2-2, with 7 bases identical to TRBD1. The CDR3 totals 16 residues. Trimming cost V 5 bases and J 3 bases; bases outside gene matches: 9. Germline V gene data show CDR1 as LNHNV and CDR2 as YYDKDF (reference sequence). The CDR3 nucleotides read TGTGCCACCAGCCCACCAGGGGGTGTGGACACCGGGGAGCTGTTTTTT. Protein sequence: CATSPPGGVDTGELFF.

DNA of the CDR3: TGTGCCTGGAGTGGGTCTTTTGGGGATGAAGCTTTCTTT. It codes for CAWSGSFGDEAFF. The rearrangement joins TRBV30 to TRBJ1-1; D is unresolved. The CDR3 spans 13 residues. Germline V gene lookup returns CDR1 GTSNPN and CDR2 SVGIG (reference sequence). Between the trimmed V and J ends, which lost 1 base and 7 bases, there was a span of 13 bases.

The rearrangement links TRBV29-1 to TRBJ1-2; D unresolved. Germline-derived CDR1 and CDR2 are SQVTM and ANQGSEA. The CDR3 extends over 12 amino acids. V lost 4 bases, J lost 7 bases, and 13 bases lay in between. The CDR3 region is CSVVAGEVGYTF. The CDR3 DNA reads as TGCAGCGTTGTGGCCGGGGAGGTTGGCTACACCTTC.

V and J are TRBV6-5 and TRBJ1-2; D is undetermined. The CDR3 extends over 14 amino acids. Germline V gene lookup returns CDR1 MNHEY and CDR2 SVGAGI. V shed 5 bases and J shed 3 bases, with 13 bases lying between them. CDR3 nucleotides: TGTGCCAGCAGTCACGCCGGCCAGCACTATGGCTACACCTTC. Translated, it gives CASSHAGQHYGYTF.

This clone occurred once. The J gene is TRBJ1-2, the V gene TRBV30, with D unclear. In germline, CDR1 is GTSNPN, CDR2 SVGIG (reference sequence). This CDR3 contains 18 residues. Trimming left V 2 bases short and J 0 bases short, with 22 bases between. CDR3 sequence reads: CAWSPVIRQIRANYGYTF. CDR3 DNA: TGTGCCTGGAGTCCCGTTATCCGGCAAATTAGAGCTAACTATGGCTACACCTTC.

This clone was detected only a few times. The same CDR3 can be traced to other DNA sequences in this sample. The V and J genes are TRBV19 and TRBJ1-1; D gene unclear. Between the trimmed V and J ends, which lost 4 bases and 1 base, there was a span of 4 bases. Germline assignment: CDR1 LNHDA and CDR2 SQIVND (reference sequence). The CDR3 contains 12 residues. The chain's CDR3 is CASSTGNTEAFF. The CDR3 DNA follows: TGTGCCAGTAGTACCGGGAACACTGAAGCTTTCTTT.

The genes are TRBV11-3 and TRBJ2-3; D possibly corresponds to TRBD1 (6 bases). The CDR3 is made up of 14 amino acids. The V and J ends lost 1 base and 8 bases respectively, with 13 bases between them. Germline V CDR1 and CDR2: SGHNT, YENEEA. CDR3 DNA sequence: TGTGCCAGCAGCTTAGTACAGGGAGCAGGTACGCAGTATTTT. It yields the protein CASSLVQGAGTQYF.

This rearrangement joins TRBV7-8 to TRBJ2-3; TRBD2 matches at 11 bases. Germline trimming cut 5 bases from V and 1 base from J; bases unmatched to any gene: 5. CDR3 length equals 16 residues. The germline V gene encodes CDR1 SGHVS and CDR2 FQNEAQ. In DNA form, the CDR3 reads TGTGCCAGCAGCCCGGCACTAGCGGGGGGCACAGATACGCAGTATTTT. Protein sequence: CASSPALAGGTDTQYF.

The V call is TRBV30, the J call TRBJ2-7; 10 bases fit TRBD1. Germline trimming cut 4 bases from V and 4 bases from J; bases unmatched to any gene: 10. Germline V CDR1 and CDR2: GTSNPN, SVGIG (reference sequence). The CDR3 is 15 residues long. In DNA, the CDR3 is TGTGCCTGGAATATACCTCGGACAGGGGGGTACGAGCAGTACTTC. Its translation: CAWNIPRTGGYEQYF.

The chain employs TRBV10-3 and TRBJ1-5; D call uncertain. In germline, CDR1 is ENHRY, CDR2 SYGVKD. The CDR3 spans 13 residues. Trimming removed 10 bases at V and 2 bases at J, with 12 bases between. The CDR3 spells CATCLSGNQPQHF. As DNA, the CDR3 is TGTGCCACCTGTCTTTCTGGCAATCAGCCCCAGCATTTT.

V is TRBV19 and J is TRBJ2-1, with 9 nucleotides matching TRBD1. Per germline, CDR1 LNHDA and CDR2 SQIVND (reference sequence). There are 11 residues in the CDR3. Trimming took 8 bases from V and 15 from J; bases not matched to a gene: 8. CDR3 amino acids: CASGTGTGLFF. The CDR3 region has the DNA TGTGCCAGTGGAACCGGGACAGGGCTGTTCTTC.

The genes are TRBV7-3 and TRBJ2-7; D is tentatively TRBD1 or TRBD2 (6 bases each). The CDR3 totals 13 residues. Germline values: CDR1 SGHTA, CDR2 FQGTGA. Trimming took off 3 bases at V and 5 bases at J, with 11 bases between the two ends. Here the CDR3 DNA reads TGTGCCAGCAGCTTGGGGGGCCCCAACGAGCAGTACTTC. It encodes CASSLGGPNEQYF.

This CDR3 is CASSRGRVSGANVLTF. The CDR3 DNA reads as TGTGCCAGCTCACGGGGGCGCGTCTCAGGGGCCAACGTCCTGACTTTC. The V and J genes are TRBV2 and TRBJ2-6; perhaps D is TRBD1 or TRBD2 (6 bases each). The CDR3 covers 16 residues. The germline V gene encodes CDR1 SNHLY and CDR2 FYNNEI. Trimming stripped 8 bases from V and 4 bases from J, with 18 bases between.

The chain couples TRBV19 to TRBJ2-1, with TRBD2 matching 11 bases. V was clipped by 3 bases and J by 5 bases; unmatched bases: 6. The germline V gene has CDR1 LNHDA and CDR2 SQIVND (reference sequence). This CDR3 is built from 16 residues. In nucleotides, the CDR3 is TGTGCCAGTAGTATGGGGCTAGCGGGGGGAGACAATGAGCAGTTCTTC. Residues: CASSMGLAGGDNEQFF.

This chain connects TRBV14 to TRBJ2-1, with TRBD2 matching over 11 bases. In germline, CDR1 is SGHDN, CDR2 FVKESK. The CDR3 has 15 amino acids. The V and J ends lost 5 bases and 8 bases, in that order; junction bases with no gene match: 8. For the CDR3, the DNA is TGTGCCAGCAGCGAGGGTAGCGGGGGGGACGATGAGCAGTTCTTC. Its protein product is CASSEGSGGDDEQFF.